Below are 18 T cell receptor beta chains sequenced from a single sample in a study of T-cell memory formation after mild COVID-19. Each CDR3 protein is one row after TCRdb ran MiXCR on the 5' RACE reads. Counted here are some 48,000 distinct CDR3 sequences, less than 15% occurring once; the ten biggest clones make up around 25%. Specimen: PBMCs or a T cell subset sorted from them (not recorded which). All receptors come from a man between 18 and 29 years old who had mild COVID-19 (a few samples of this study predate the infection). Cell type and time point are not known.

This clonotype was observed many times. V usage is TRBV7-2 and J usage is TRBJ2-2; no clear D. The ends were cut back, 3 bases at V and 3 bases at J, with 2 bases in the middle. CDR1 is SGHTA and CDR2 is FQGNSA in the germline V gene. There are 12 residues in the CDR3. The CDR3 reads CASSLYTGELFF. The CDR3 DNA sequence: TGTGCCAGCAGCTTGTACACCGGGGAGCTGTTTTTT. The whole variable domain, remainder taken from reference TRBV7-2 and TRBJ2-2, is GAGVSQSPSNKVTEKGKDVELRCDPISGHTALYWYRQSLGQGLEFLIYFQGNSAPDKSGLPSDRFSAERTGGSVSTLTIQRTQQEDSAVYLCASSLYTGELFFGEGSRLTVL.

This clonotype came up many times. The V and J genes are TRBV6-5 and TRBJ2-1; 11 nucleotides match TRBD2. The junction had 2 bases not matched to a gene; V was cut back by 2 bases and J by 8 bases. CDR3 size: 14 residues. In germline, CDR1 is MNHEY, CDR2 SVGAGI. CDR3 residues: CASSYLAGGHEQFF. The CDR3 DNA sequence: TGTGCCAGCAGTTACCTAGCGGGGGGCCATGAGCAGTTCTTC.

This clonotype was found many times. The genes are TRBV2 and TRBJ2-6; 8 bases fit TRBD1. Germline V gives CDR1 SNHLY, CDR2 FYNNEI. There are 13 residues in the CDR3. The J segment lost 4 bases and the V segment lost 9 bases, leaving 2 bases of the junction unmatched. The CDR3 bases are TGTGCCAGACAGGGGGGCGGGGCCAACGTCCTGACTTTC. Translation: CARQGGGANVLTF.

The chain uses TRBV7-9 and TRBJ1-4; D might be TRBD1 (5 bases). Germline CDR1 is SEHNR and CDR2 is FQNEAQ (reference sequence). The V and J ends lost 5 bases and 10 bases respectively, with 11 bases between them. The CDR3 consists of 12 residues. In DNA, the CDR3 is TGTGCCAGCAGCGGCCGGGGCGGAAAACTGTTTTTT. It specifies CASSGRGGKLFF.

This clonotype was seen repeatedly, ten times or more. The CDR3 protein is CASSLSQVYEQYV. CDR3 bases: TGTGCCAGCTCACTAAGCCAGGTCTACGAGCAGTACGTC. The genes are TRBV18 and TRBJ2-7; D uncertain. The V end lost 4 bases, the J end lost 3 bases, and 10 bases lay between the germline ends. The CDR3 is 13 amino acids. Germline V gene lookup returns CDR1 KGHSH and CDR2 LQKENI.

This clonotype was counted many times. The J gene is TRBJ2-7, the V gene TRBV25-1; 9 bases are a match to TRBD1. The V segment lost 8 bases and the J segment 5 bases; nucleotides outside the gene matches: 13. The CDR3 is 15 amino acids. Germline V CDR1 and CDR2: MGHDK, SYGVNS. DNA for the CDR3: TGTGCCAGCTCCCCGGGGATCACAGGGGGCCACGAGCAGTACGTC. It encodes CASSPGITGGHEQYV.

V gene TRBV7-9 combines with J gene TRBJ1-1; D gene uncertain. The CDR3 length is 13 residues. V shed 1 base and J shed 6 bases, with 9 bases lying between them. The germline V gene encodes CDR1 SEHNR and CDR2 FQNEAQ (reference sequence). The CDR3: CASSLGAGAEAFF. The CDR3 region has the DNA TGTGCCAGCAGCTTAGGAGCAGGCGCTGAAGCTTTCTTT.

This chain uses TRBV11-2 with TRBJ2-7, with D possibly being TRBD1 (8 bases). This CDR3 has 17 amino acids. V lost 0 bases to trimming and J lost 0 bases, with 15 bases between them. From germline, CDR1 is SGHAT and CDR2 FQNNGV. The CDR3 sequence is CASSLEGGTGYSYEQYV. The DNA of the CDR3 is TGTGCCAGCAGCTTAGAGGGAGGGACAGGCTACTCCTACGAGCAGTACGTC.

The sample holds many counts of this clonotype. CDR3 coding DNA: TGCAGCGCCGAAAGAAGCGGTCCGGATACGCAGTATTTT. Amino acids: CSAERSGPDTQYF. The genes are TRBV29-1 and TRBJ2-3; D possibly corresponds to TRBD2 (5 bases). V was pared by 7 bases and J by 6 bases, with 17 bases between. The germline V gene has CDR1 SQVTM and CDR2 ANQGSEA. There are 13 residues in the CDR3.

Ten or more counts support this clonotype. The rearrangement links TRBV7-6 to TRBJ2-7; TRBD2 is a possible D gene (5 bases). The CDR3 spans 12 residues. Germline V gene lookup returns CDR1 SGHVS and CDR2 FNYEAQ. Deletions cut 5 bases from V and 7 bases from J, with 12 bases between. This CDR3 is CASSTDTGEQYV. For the CDR3, the DNA is TGTGCCAGCAGCACCGACACGGGGGAGCAGTACGTC.

The table lists this clonotype with many counts. The chain employs TRBV2 and TRBJ2-6, with 10 bases aligning to TRBD1. CDR3 length equals 16 residues. Trimming cost V 3 bases and J 2 bases; bases outside gene matches: 1. Germline lookup yields CDR1 SNHLY and CDR2 FYNNEI. CDR3 bases: TGTGCCAGCAGTGAGGGACAGGGGCCTGGGGCCAACGTCCTGACTTTC. Amino acid sequence: CASSEGQGPGANVLTF.

The table lists this clonotype with many counts. The rearrangement links TRBV7-6 to TRBJ2-3; no definite D call. The V end was cut by 2 bases, the J end by 2 bases, with 8 bases between. The CDR3 length is 14 residues. Per germline, CDR1 SGHVS and CDR2 FNYEAQ. The CDR3 loop is CASSLMAVTDTQYF. CDR3 nucleotide sequence: TGTGCCAGCAGCTTAATGGCCGTCACAGATACGCAGTATTTT.

This clonotype was observed at least ten times. The chain couples TRBV5-1 to TRBJ2-5, with D unresolved. Germline CDR1 and CDR2: SGHRS and YFSETQ. V was shortened by 5 bases and J by 5 bases, with 4 bases between the two germline ends. The CDR3 contains 10 residues. The chain's CDR3 is CASSAETQYF. CDR3 DNA sequence: TGCGCCAGCAGTGCCGAGACCCAGTACTTC.

There are a few counts of this clonotype. The rearrangement joins TRBV20-1 to TRBJ1-1; D is uncertain. The CDR3 length is 11 residues. The germline gives CDR1 DFQATT, CDR2 SNEGSKA (reference sequence). V lost 3 bases to trimming and J lost 11 bases, with 13 bases between them. CDR3 loop: CSARTQARAFF. CDR3 in DNA: TGCAGTGCTAGGACTCAGGCCCGGGCTTTCTTT.

The V call is TRBV5-1, the J call TRBJ2-5; 7 bases match TRBD1. With 0 bases clipped from V and 5 bases from J, the junction kept 4 bases outside the gene matches. Germline assignment: CDR1 SGHRS and CDR2 YFSETQ. The CDR3 runs to 14 residues. The CDR3 bases are TGCGCCAGCAGCTTGGGAGGGGGCGCGGAGACCCAGTACTTC. It encodes CASSLGGGAETQYF.

The chain uses TRBV4-2 and TRBJ1-2, with a tentative D call TRBD1 (5 bases). This CDR3 is built from 14 residues. CDR1 LGHNA and CDR2 YNFKEQ come from the germline V gene. V was trimmed by 1 base and J by 8 bases, leaving 14 bases between them. The CDR3: CASSQVGTDGGYTF. CDR3 bases: TGTGCCAGCAGCCAAGTCGGGACGGATGGCGGCTACACCTTC.

This clonotype appeared a few times. The gene calls are TRBV5-1 and TRBJ2-7; D is undetermined. Germline lookup yields CDR1 SGHRS and CDR2 YFSETQ. V lost 4 bases, J lost 1 base, and 9 bases lay in between. The CDR3 spans 13 residues. The CDR3 nucleotides read TGCGCCAGCAGCCAGGCAGTGTCCTACGAGCAGTACTTC. Its translation: CASSQAVSYEQYF. The full variable domain, rest sourced from reference TRBV5-1 and TRBJ2-7, is KAGVTQTPRYLIKTRGQQVTLSCSPISGHRSVSWYQQTPGQGLQFLFEYFSETQRNKGNFPGRFSGRQFSNSRSEMNVSTLELGDSALYLCASSQAVSYEQYFGPGTRLTVT.

This clonotype was observed a handful of times. V and J are TRBV9 and TRBJ2-5; 8 bases are a match to TRBD2. The CDR3 contains 15 residues. V shed 0 bases, J shed 4 bases, and the junction held 5 bases outside the gene matches. Germline V gives CDR1 SGDLS, CDR2 YYNGEE. In DNA form, the CDR3 reads TGTGCCAGCAGCGTAGCCCCAGCGGGGGCAGAGACCCAGTACTTC. Translated: CASSVAPAGAETQYF.